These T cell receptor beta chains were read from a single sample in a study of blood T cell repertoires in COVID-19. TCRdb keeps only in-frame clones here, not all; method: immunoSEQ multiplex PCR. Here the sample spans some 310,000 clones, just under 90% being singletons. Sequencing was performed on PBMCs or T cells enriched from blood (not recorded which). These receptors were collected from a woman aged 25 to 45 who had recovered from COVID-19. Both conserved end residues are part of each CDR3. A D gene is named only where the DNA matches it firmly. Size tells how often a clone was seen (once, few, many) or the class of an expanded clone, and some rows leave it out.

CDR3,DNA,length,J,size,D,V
CSVVRGRLNGYTF,TGCAGCGTTGTCAGGGGGCGCTTAAATGGCTACACCTTC,13,TRBJ1-2,.,TRBD1,TRBV29-1
CASSPGDLLGPEQYF,TGTGCCAGCAGCCCAGGGGATCTTTTAGGCCCCGAGCAGTACTTC,15,TRBJ2-7,.,.,TRBV11-2
CASSMASGTDTQYF,TGTGCCAGCAGTATGGCTAGCGGCACAGATACGCAGTATTTT,14,TRBJ2-3,.,.,TRBV28
CASSSDRAGNTIYF,TGTGCCAGCAGTTCAGACAGGGCTGGAAACACCATATATTTT,14,TRBJ1-3,.,TRBD1,TRBV6-5
CASQLGMDYNEQFF,TGTGCCAGCCAACTCGGGATGGACTACAATGAGCAGTTCTTC,14,TRBJ2-1,.,.,TRBV19
CASSLGTGRLINYGYTF,TGTGCCAGCAGCCTCGGGACAGGGCGCCTCATCAACTATGGCTACACCTTC,17,TRBJ1-2,.,TRBD1,TRBV3-1/TRBV3-2
CASSLIGLAGSYEQYF,TGTGCCAGCAGCCTAATCGGACTAGCGGGTTCCTACGAGCAGTACTTC,16,TRBJ2-7,.,TRBD2,TRBV28
CASSSRDYEQYF,TGTGCCAGCAGCTCCCGGGACTACGAGCAGTACTTC,12,TRBJ2-7,once,.,TRBV5-4
CASCLGGGVMEAFF,TGTGCCAGCTGCCTGGGGGGAGGAGTGATGGAAGCTTTCTTT,14,TRBJ1-1,.,.,TRBV28
CAAKQSLSSGNTIYF,TGTGCCGCAAAACAGAGTCTAAGCTCTGGAAACACCATATATTTT,15,TRBJ1-3,.,.,TRBV10-3
CASSQYRQETQYF,TGCGCCAGCAGCCAATACAGGCAAGAGACCCAGTACTTC,13,TRBJ2-5,once,.,TRBV4-1
CASSLSVAGEQYF,TGTGCCAGCAGCTTGTCGGTAGCGGGCGAGCAGTACTTC,13,TRBJ2-7,.,TRBD2,TRBV5-6
CASRSGRADTGELFF,TGTGCCAGCAGGAGCGGGAGGGCCGACACCGGGGAGCTGTTTTTT,15,TRBJ2-2,.,TRBD2,TRBV6-5
CASKISRDSGEKLFF,TGTGCCAGCAAAATCTCCCGGGACAGCGGAGAAAAACTGTTTTTT,15,TRBJ1-4,few,TRBD1,TRBV19
CASSEARGNLISYEQYF,TGTGCCAGCAGTGAAGCGCGGGGGAACTTAATCTCCTACGAGCAGTACTTC,17,TRBJ2-7,.,TRBD2,TRBV2